This T cell receptor beta chain was retrieved from a study of blood T cell repertoires in COVID-19. Study as a whole: Researchers got acute and convalescent COVID-19 samples from the United States, Italy and Spain. Nucleic acid was either cDNA or gDNA, and it came from T cells, B-cell-depleted T cells, or PBMCs.

CDR1 and CDR2 (germline): LNHDA, SQIVND (reference sequence). The V and J ends lost 5 bases and 5 bases, in that order; junction bases with no gene match: 3. The CDR3 extends over 14 amino acids. Libraries were prepared by immunoSEQ multiplex PCR; TCRdb keeps only in-frame clonotypes and omits some of them. The table lists tens of thousands of clones, roughly three quarters of them singletons, with 16% in the top ten. The sequencing sample was made of peripheral blood. The chain carries TRBV19 and TRBJ2-4; 10 positions agree with TRBD1. This clonotype originated in a man between 70 and 80 years old with active or convalescent COVID-19. This chain's CDR3 is CASSADRGQNIQYF. The CDR3 region has the DNA TGTGCCAGTAGTGCTGACAGGGGGCAAAACATTCAGTACTTC.